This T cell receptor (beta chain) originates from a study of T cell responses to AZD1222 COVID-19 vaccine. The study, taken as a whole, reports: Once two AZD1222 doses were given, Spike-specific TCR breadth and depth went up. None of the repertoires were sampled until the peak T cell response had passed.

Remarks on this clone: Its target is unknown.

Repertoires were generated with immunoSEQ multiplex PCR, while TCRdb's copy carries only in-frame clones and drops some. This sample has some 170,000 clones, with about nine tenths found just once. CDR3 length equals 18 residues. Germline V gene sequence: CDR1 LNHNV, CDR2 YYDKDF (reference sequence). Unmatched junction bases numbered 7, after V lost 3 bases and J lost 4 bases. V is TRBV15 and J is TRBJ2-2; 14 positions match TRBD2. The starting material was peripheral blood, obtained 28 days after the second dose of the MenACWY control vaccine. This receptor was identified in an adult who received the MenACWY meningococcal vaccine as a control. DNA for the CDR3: TGTGCCACCAGCAGTTCTCCGGGACTAGCGGGAGTCACCGGGGAGCTGTTTTTT. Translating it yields CATSSSPGLAGVTGELFF.